This note documents a single TCR beta chain sequence. The data stem from a study of blood T cell repertoires in COVID-19. Across the study: Acute-phase and convalescent COVID-19 samples originated in the United States, Italy and Spain. T cells, B-cell-depleted T cells, or PBMCs provided the cDNA or gDNA that served as material.

During active infection, Seattle patients enrolled and were then monitored through disease. Methods used by the authors: Amplifying reference gene primers gave estimates of nucleated cell counts. Sequenced by immunoSEQ multiplex PCR; TCRdb stores in-frame clones only, minus some. The V and J calls and the clone size are those of that table, but D and trimming were determined from the DNA. This repertoire shows around 330,000 clones, more than 70% found once; its top ten account for 1.5% to 2%. This TCR was recovered from a woman aged 25 to 39 with COVID-19, enrolled during active disease. Sample: peripheral blood.

The CDR3 region is CSVEDSLNTEAFF. CDR3 nucleotides: TGCAGCGTTGAAGATTCGTTGAACACTGAAGCTTTCTTT. The rearrangement uses TRBV29-1 and TRBJ1-1; D ambiguous. V was trimmed by 0 bases and J by 0 bases, leaving 5 bases between them. CDR3 length equals 13 residues. Germline lookup yields CDR1 SQVTM and CDR2 ANQGSEA.